What follows is one TCR beta chain and its context. The antigen is unknown. The sample comes from a study of OX40 agonist ivuxolimab in advanced cancers. Study in general: Hepatocellular carcinoma, melanoma, renal cell or head and neck cancer occurred in dose-escalation patients. Of mixed ages from about 23 to 85 and averaging roughly 66 years, the group was almost 85% male. Study findings and constraints: At 0.1 to 3.0 mg/kg, CD4+ and CD8+ blood T cells expanded clonally by week 6.

Germline-derived CDR1 and CDR2 are SGHVS and FQNEAQ. The V gene lost 1 base and the J gene lost 0 bases, with 3 bases spanning the gap. This CDR3 has 13 amino acids. Produced via immunoSEQ multiplex PCR; TCRdb's table is partial and in-frame only. The sample holds fewer than 15,000 clones, roughly 90% seen once. The sequenced sample was CD4+ or CD8+ T cells sorted from blood, obtained in a trial of the OX40 agonist ivuxolimab. This clonotype originated in an adult with an advanced solid tumor such as melanoma, head and neck, liver or kidney cancer. The V and J genes are TRBV7-8 and TRBJ1-1, with D uncertain. The DNA of the CDR3 is TGTGCCAGCAGCTTAGGGATGAACACTGAAGCTTTCTTT. It encodes CASSLGMNTEAFF.